The subject of this entry is one T cell receptor (beta chain). V was shortened by 0 bases and J by 0 bases, with 14 bases between the two germline ends. This CDR3 is built from 17 residues. The germline V gene encodes CDR1 SGHNT and CDR2 YENEEA. The entry originates in a study of blood T cell repertoires in COVID-19. Study background: Sources were T cells, B-cell-depleted T cells, or PBMCs; the material itself was cDNA or gDNA.

Authors' analysis steps: Estimation of nucleated cell counts was performed using reference gene primer amplification. Clones were sequenced by immunoSEQ multiplex PCR, and TCRdb holds only the in-frame ones, with some missing. V, J and clone size derive from that table, while D and trimming were established from the DNA sequence. Found here are about 180,000 clones, roughly 89% of them singletons; the top ten hold 1.6%. Sequencing was performed on peripheral blood. The J gene is TRBJ1-1, the V gene TRBV11-3; D is unclear. The source is a woman between 50 and 59 years old with acute or convalescent COVID-19. The CDR3 protein is CASSLDLSGLMNTEAFF. The CDR3, as DNA: TGTGCCAGCAGCTTAGATCTGTCGGGTTTAATGAACACTGAAGCTTTCTTT.